This TCR beta chain was found in a study of CXCR4 blockade with PD-1 therapy in pancreatic cancer. General study findings and limits: Convergent selection by common tumor antigens was suggested by nucleotide rearrangement counts. Tumor clonality averaged about 0.14 versus 0.054 in healthy blood, not predicting survival. Without paired alpha-beta data, shared specificity of dominant clones is unconfirmed.

The CDR3 runs 13 residues. The germline gives CDR1 KGHSH, CDR2 LQKENI. V was trimmed by 2 bases and J by 2 bases, leaving 5 bases between them. Sequenced by immunoSEQ multiplex PCR; TCRdb stores in-frame clones only, minus some. The sample lists 5,000 to 6,500 clones, roughly 35% occurring once. The archived tumor blocks came from patients without neoadjuvant therapy before resection. As concerns this clone: The antigen is unknown.

The TCR comes from a human donor with pancreatic ductal adenocarcinoma. V gene TRBV18 combines with J gene TRBJ2-3; D is uncertain. The sequenced sample consisted of tumor tissue. CDR3 DNA sequence: TGTGCCAGCTCACCATCCTACACAGATACGCAGTATTTT. Translated: CASSPSYTDTQYF.